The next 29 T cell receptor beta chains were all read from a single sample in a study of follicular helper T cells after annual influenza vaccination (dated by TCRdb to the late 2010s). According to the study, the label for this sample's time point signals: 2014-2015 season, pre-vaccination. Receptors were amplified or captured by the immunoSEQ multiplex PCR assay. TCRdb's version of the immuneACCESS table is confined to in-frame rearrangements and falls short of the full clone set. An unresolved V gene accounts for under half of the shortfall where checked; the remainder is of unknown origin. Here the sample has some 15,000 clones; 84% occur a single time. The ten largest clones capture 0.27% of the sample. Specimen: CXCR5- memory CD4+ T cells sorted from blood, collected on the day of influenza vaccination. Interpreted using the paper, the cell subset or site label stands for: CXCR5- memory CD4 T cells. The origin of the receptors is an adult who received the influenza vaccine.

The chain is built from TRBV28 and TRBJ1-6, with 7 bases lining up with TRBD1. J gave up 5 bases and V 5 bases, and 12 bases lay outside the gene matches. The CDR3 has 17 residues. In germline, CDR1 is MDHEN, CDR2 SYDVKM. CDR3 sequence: CASSPRDRPSNNSPLHF. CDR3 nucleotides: TGTGCCAGCAGTCCCAGGGACAGACCTTCGAATAATTCACCCCTCCACTTT.

CDR3 region: CASKRVTGNYGYTF. CDR3 nucleotide sequence: TGTGCCAGTAAAAGGGTAACAGGGAACTATGGCTACACCTTC. The chain joins TRBV6-1 to TRBJ1-2, with D possibly being TRBD1 (6 bases). Trimming pared 9 bases from V and 2 bases from J, leaving 16 bases between. The germline V gene has CDR1 MNHNS and CDR2 SASEGT. The CDR3 consists of 14 residues.

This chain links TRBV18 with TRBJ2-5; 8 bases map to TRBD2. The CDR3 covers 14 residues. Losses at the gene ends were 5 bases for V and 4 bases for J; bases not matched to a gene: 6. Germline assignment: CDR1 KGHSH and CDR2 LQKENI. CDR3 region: CASSGGLVSETQYF. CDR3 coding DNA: TGTGCCAGCTCAGGGGGACTAGTCTCAGAGACCCAGTACTTC.

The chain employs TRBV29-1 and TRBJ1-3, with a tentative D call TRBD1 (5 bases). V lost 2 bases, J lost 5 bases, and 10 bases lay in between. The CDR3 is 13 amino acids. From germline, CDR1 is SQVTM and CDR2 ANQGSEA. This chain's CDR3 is CSVESPGRNTIYF. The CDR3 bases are TGCAGCGTTGAATCCCCAGGGAGAAACACCATATATTTT. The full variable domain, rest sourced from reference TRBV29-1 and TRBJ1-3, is SAVISQKPSRDICQRGTSLTIQCQVDSQVTMMFWYRQQPGQSLTLIATANQGSEATYESGFVIDKFPISRPNLTFSTLTVSNMSPEDSSIYLCSVESPGRNTIYFGEGSWLTVV.

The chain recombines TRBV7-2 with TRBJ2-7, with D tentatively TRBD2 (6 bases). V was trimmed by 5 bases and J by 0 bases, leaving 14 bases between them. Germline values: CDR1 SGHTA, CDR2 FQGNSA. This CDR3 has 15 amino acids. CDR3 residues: CASSLGLISSYEQYF. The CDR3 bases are TGTGCCAGCAGCCTGGGACTTATAAGCTCCTACGAGCAGTACTTC.

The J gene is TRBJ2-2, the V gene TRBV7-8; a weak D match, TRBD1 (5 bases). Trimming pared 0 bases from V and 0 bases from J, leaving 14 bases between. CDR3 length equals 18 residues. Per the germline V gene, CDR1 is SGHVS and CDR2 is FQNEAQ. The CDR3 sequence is CASSLALAGNANTGELFF. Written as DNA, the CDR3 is TGTGCCAGCAGCTTAGCGCTGGCAGGGAACGCGAACACCGGGGAGCTGTTTTTT.

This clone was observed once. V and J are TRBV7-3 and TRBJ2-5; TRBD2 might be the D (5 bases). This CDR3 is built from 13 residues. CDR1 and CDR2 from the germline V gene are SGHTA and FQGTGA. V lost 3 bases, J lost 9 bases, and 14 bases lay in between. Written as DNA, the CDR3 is TGTGCCAGCAGCTTCACTGTTGGCGGGTCCCAGTACTTC. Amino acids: CASSFTVGGSQYF.

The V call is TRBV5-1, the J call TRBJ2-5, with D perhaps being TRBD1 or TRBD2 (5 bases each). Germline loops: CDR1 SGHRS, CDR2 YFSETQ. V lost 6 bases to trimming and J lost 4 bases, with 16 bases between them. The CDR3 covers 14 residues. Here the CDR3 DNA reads TGCGCCAGCACCTTCACGGGGCAGGGAGAGACCCAGTACTTC. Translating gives CASTFTGQGETQYF.

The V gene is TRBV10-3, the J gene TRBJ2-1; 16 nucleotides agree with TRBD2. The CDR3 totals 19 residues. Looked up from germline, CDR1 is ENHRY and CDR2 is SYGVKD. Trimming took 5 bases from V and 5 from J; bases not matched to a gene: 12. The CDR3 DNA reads TGTGCCATCAGTTCCGGGACTAGCGGGGGGGGCCAAAAAGACAATGAGCAGTTCTTC. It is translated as CAISSGTSGGGQKDNEQFF.

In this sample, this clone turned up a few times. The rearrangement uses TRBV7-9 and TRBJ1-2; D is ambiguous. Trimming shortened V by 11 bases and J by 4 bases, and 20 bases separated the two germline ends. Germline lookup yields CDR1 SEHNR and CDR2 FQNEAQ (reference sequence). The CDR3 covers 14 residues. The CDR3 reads CASNEGSSAYGYTF. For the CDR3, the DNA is TGTGCCTCCAACGAGGGCAGCTCCGCCTATGGCTACACCTTC.

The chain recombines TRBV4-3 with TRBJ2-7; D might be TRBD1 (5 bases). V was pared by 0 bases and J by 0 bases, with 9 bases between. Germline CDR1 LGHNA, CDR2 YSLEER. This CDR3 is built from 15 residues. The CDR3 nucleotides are TGCGCCAGCAGCCAAGATCGACAGCTCTCCTACGAGCAGTACTTC. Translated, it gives CASSQDRQLSYEQYF.

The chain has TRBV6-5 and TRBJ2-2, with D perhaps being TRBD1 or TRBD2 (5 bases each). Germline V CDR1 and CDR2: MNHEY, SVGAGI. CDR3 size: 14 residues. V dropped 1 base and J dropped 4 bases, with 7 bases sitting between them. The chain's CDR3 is CASSYLGTTGELFF. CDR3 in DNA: TGTGCCAGCAGTTACTTGGGGACCACCGGGGAGCTGTTTTTT.

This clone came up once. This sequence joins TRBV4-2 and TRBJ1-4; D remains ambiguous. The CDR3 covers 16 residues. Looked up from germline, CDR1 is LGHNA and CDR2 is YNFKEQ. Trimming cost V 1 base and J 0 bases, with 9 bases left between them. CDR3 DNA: TGTGCCAGCAGCCAAGTCACGGGATCAACTAATGAAAAACTGTTTTTT. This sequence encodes CASSQVTGSTNEKLFF.

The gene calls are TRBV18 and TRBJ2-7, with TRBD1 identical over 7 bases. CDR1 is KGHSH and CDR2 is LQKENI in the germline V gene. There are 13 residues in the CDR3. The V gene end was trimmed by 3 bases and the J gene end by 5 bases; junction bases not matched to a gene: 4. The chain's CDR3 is CASSPTTGNEQYF. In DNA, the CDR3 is TGTGCCAGCTCACCGACGACAGGGAACGAGCAGTACTTC.

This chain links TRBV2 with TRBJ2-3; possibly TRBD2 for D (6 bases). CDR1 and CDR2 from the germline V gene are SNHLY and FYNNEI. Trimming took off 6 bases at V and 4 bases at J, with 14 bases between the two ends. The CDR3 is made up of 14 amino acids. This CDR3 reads CASRRILAADTQYF. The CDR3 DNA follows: TGTGCCAGCAGGAGAATTTTAGCGGCAGATACGCAGTATTTT.

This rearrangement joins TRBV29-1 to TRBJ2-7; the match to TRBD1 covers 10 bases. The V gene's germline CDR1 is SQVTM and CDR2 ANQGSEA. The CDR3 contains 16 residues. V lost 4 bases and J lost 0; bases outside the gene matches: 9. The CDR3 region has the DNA TGCAGCGTTGGCCGCTCCGGGACAGGGGTCTCCTACGAGCAGTACTTC. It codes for CSVGRSGTGVSYEQYF.

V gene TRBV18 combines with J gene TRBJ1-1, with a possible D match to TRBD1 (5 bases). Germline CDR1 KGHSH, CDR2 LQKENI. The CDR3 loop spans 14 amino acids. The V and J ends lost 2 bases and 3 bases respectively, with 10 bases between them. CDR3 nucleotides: TGTGCCAGCTCACCAAGAACAGGTGACACTGAAGCTTTCTTT. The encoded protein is CASSPRTGDTEAFF.

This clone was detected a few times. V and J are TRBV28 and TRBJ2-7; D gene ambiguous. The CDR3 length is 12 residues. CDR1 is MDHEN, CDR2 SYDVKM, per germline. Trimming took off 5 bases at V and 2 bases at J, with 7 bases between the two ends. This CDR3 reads CASSPDPYEQYF. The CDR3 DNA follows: TGTGCCAGCAGTCCTGACCCCTACGAGCAGTACTTC.

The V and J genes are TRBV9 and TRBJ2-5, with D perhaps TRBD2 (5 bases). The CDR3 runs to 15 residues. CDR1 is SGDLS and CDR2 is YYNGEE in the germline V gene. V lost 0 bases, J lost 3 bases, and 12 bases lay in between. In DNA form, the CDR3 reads TGTGCCAGCAGCGTAGGGCTAGCTTTAAAAGAGACCCAGTACTTC. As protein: CASSVGLALKETQYF.

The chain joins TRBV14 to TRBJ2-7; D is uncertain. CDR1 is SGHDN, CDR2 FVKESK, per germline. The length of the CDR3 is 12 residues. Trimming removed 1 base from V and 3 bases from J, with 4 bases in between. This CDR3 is CASSQGSYEQYF. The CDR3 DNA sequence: TGTGCCAGCAGCCAAGGCAGCTACGAGCAGTACTTC. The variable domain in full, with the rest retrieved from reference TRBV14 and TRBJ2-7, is EAGVTQFPSHSVIEKGQTVTLRCDPISGHDNLYWYRRVMGKEIKFLLHFVKESKQDESGMPNNRFLAERTGGTYSTLKVQPAELEDSGVYFCASSQGSYEQYFGPGTRLTVT.

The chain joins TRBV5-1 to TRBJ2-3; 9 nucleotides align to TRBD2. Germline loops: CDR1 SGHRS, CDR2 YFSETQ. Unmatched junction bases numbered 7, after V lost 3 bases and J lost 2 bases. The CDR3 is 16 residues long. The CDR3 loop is CASSSLAGAFTDTQYF. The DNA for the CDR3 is TGCGCCAGCAGCTCCTTAGCGGGGGCCTTCACAGATACGCAGTATTTT.

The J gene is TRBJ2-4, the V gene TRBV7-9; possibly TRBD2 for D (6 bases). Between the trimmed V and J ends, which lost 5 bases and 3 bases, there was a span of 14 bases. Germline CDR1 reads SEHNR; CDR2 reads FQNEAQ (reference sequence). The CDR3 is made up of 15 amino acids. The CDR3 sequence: CASSLGAGSKNIQYF. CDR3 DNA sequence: TGTGCCAGCAGCCTAGGGGCGGGGAGCAAAAACATTCAGTACTTC.

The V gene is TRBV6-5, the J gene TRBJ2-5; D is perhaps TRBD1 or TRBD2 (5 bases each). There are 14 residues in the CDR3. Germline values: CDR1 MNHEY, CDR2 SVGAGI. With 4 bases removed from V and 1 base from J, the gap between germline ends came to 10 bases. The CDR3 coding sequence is TGTGCCAGCAGTTCCCGGGGCCTCCAAGAGACCCAGTACTTC. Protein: CASSSRGLQETQYF.

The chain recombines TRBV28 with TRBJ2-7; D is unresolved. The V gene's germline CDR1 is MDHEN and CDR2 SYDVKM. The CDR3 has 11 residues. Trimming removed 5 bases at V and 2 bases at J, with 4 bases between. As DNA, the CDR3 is TGTGCCAGCAGTCATACCTACGAGCAGTACTTC. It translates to CASSHTYEQYF.

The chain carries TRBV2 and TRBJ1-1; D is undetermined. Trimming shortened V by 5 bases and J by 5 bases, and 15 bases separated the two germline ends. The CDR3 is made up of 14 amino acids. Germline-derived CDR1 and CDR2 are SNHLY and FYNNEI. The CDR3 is CASSLRFVNTEAFF. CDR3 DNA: TGTGCCAGCAGTCTAAGGTTTGTAAATACTGAAGCTTTCTTT.

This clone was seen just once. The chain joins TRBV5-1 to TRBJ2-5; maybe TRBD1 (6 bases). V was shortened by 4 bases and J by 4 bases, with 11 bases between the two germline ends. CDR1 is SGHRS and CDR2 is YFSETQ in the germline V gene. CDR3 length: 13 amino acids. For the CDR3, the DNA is TGCGCCAGCAGCAGCACAGGGCCAGAGACCCAGTACTTC. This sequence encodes CASSSTGPETQYF.

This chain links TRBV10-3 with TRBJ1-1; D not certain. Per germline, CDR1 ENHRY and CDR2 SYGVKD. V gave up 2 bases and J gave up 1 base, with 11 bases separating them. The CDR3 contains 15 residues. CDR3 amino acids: CAISEAGDKNTEAFF. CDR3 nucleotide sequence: TGTGCCATCAGTGAGGCCGGGGATAAGAACACTGAAGCTTTCTTT.

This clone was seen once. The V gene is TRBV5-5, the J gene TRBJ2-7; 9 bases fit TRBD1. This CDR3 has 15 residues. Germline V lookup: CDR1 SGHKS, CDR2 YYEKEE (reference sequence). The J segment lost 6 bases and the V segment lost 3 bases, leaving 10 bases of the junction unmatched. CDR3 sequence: CASSWRQGVSIEQYF. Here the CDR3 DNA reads TGTGCCAGCAGCTGGAGACAGGGGGTTTCAATCGAGCAGTACTTC.

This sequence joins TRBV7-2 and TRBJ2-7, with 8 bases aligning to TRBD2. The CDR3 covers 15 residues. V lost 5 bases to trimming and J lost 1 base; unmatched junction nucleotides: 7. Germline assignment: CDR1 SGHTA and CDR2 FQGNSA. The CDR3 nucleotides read TGTGCCAGCAGCCGCGGGGGGTGGGAGTCCTACGAGCAGTACTTC. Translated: CASSRGGWESYEQYF. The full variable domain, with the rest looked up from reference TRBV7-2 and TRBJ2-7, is GAGVSQSPSNKVTEKGKDVELRCDPISGHTALYWYRQSLGQGLEFLIYFQGNSAPDKSGLPSDRFSAERTGGSVSTLTIQRTQQEDSAVYLCASSRGGWESYEQYFGPGTRLTVT.